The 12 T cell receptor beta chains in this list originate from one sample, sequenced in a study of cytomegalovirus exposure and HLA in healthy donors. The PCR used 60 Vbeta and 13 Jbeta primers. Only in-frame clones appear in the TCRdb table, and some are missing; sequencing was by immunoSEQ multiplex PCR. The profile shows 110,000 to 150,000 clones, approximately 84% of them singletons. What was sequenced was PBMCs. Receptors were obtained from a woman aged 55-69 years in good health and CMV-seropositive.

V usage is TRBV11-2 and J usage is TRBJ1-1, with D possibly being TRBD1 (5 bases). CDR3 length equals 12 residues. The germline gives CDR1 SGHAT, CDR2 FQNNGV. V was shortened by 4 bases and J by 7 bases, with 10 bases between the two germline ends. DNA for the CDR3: TGTGCCAGCAGCTCCAGGGTGGGTGAAGCTTTCTTT. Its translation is CASSSRVGEAFF. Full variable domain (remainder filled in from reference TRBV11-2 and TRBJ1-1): EAGVAQSPRYKIIEKRQSVAFWCNPISGHATLYWYQQILGQGPKLLIQFQNNGVVDDSQLPKDRFSAERLKGVDSTLKIQPAKLEDSAVYLCASSSRVGEAFFGQGTRLTVV.

The CDR3 DNA is TGTGCCAGTAGTATCACAGGGCAACGGTATGGCTACACCTTC. Translated: CASSITGQRYGYTF. V and J are TRBV19 and TRBJ1-2; TRBD1 is a possible D gene (6 bases). In germline, CDR1 is LNHDA, CDR2 SQIVND (reference sequence). V lost 3 bases and J lost 5, with 13 bases in between. The CDR3 contains 14 residues.

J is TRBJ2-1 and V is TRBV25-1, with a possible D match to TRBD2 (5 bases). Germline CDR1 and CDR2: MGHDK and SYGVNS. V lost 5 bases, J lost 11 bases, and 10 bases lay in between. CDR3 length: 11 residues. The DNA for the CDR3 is TGTGCCAGCAGTCGAGCGGAAAAGCAGTTCTTC. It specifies CASSRAEKQFF.

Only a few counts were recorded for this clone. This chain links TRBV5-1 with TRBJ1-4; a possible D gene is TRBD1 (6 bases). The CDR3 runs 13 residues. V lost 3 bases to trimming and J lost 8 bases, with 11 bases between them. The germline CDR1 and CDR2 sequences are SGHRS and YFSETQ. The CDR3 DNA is TGCGCCAGCAGCTATGGGCAGGGGGAAAAACTGTTTTTT. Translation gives CASSYGQGEKLFF.

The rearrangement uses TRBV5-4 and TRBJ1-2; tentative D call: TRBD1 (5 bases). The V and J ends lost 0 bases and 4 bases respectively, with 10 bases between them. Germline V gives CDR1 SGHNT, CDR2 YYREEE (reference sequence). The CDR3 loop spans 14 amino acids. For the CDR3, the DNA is TGTGCCAGCAGCTTGGAGGGGATAGGCTATGGCTACACCTTC. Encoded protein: CASSLEGIGYGYTF.

CDR3 nucleotide sequence: TGTGCCAGCAGTTTCCTAGCGGTATACAATGAGCAGTTCTTC. This translates into CASSFLAVYNEQFF. The chain combines TRBV28 with TRBJ2-1; 7 bases match TRBD2. Looked up from germline, CDR1 is MDHEN and CDR2 is SYDVKM. The length of the CDR3 is 14 residues. J was trimmed by 4 bases and V by 3 bases; bases with no gene match: 3.

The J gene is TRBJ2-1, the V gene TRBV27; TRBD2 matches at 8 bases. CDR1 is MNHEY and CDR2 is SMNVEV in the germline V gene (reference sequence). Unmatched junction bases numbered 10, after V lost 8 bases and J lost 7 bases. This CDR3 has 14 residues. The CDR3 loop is CASGPGGGMNEQFF. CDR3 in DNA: TGTGCCAGCGGCCCCGGGGGGGGTATGAATGAGCAGTTCTTC.

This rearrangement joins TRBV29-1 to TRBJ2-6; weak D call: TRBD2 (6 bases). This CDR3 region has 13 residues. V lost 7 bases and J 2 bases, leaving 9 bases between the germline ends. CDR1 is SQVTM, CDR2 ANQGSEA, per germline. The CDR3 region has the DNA TGCAGCGCCGGGAGTCCTGGGGCCAACGTCCTGACTTTC. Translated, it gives CSAGSPGANVLTF.

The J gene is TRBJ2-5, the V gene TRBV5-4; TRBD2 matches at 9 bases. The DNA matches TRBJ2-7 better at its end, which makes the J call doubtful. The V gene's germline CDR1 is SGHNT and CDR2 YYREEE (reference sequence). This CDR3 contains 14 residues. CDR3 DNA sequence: TGTGCCAGCAAAATTAGCGGGAGTCGTGGCGAGCAGTACTTC. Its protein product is CASKISGSRGEQYF.

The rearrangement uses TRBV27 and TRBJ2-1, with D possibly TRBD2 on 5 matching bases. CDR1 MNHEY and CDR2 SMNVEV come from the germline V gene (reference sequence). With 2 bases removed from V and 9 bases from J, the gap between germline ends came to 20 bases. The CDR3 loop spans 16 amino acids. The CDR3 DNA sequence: TGTGCCAGCAGTTTAGCGAGCGACAACCCCGGAGGTGAGCAGTTCTTC. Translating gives CASSLASDNPGGEQFF.

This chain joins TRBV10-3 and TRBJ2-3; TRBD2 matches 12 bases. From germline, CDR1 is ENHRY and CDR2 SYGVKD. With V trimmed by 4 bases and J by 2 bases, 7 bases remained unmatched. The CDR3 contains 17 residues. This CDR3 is CAISAPTSGGTTDTQYF. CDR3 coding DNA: TGTGCCATCAGTGCCCCGACTAGCGGGGGAACCACAGATACGCAGTATTTT.

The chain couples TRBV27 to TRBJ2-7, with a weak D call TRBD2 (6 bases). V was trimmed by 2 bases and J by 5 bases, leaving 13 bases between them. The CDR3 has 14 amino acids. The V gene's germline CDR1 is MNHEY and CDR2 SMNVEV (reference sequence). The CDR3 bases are TGTGCCAGCAGTTTAAGGGACTCCCCACACGAGCAGTACTTC. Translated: CASSLRDSPHEQYF.